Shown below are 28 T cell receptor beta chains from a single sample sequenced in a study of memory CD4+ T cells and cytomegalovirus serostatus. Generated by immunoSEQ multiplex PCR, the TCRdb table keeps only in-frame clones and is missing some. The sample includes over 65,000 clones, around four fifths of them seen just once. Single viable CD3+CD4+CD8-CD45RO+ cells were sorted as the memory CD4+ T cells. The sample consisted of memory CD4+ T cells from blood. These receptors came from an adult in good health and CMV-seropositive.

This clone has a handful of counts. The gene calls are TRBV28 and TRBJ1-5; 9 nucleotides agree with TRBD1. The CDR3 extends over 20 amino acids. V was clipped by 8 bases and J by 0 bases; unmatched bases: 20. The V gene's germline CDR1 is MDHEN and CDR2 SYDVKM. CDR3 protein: CASSLGTGIHSSHSNQPQHF. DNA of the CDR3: TGTGCCAGCTCACTTGGGACAGGGATCCATAGCAGTCATAGCAATCAGCCCCAGCATTTT.

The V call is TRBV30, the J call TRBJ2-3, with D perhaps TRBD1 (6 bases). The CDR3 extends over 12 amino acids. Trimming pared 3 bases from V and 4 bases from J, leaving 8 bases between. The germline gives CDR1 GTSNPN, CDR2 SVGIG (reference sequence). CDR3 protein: CAWSAGADTQYF. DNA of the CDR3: TGTGCCTGGAGCGCAGGGGCAGATACGCAGTATTTT.

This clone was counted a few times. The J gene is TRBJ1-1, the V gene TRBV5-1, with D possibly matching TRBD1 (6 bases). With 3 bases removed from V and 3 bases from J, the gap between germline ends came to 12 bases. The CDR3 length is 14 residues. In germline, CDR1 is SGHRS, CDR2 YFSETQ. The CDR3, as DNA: TGCGCCAGCAGCTCTGGGACAATCGACACTGAAGCTTTCTTT. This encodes CASSSGTIDTEAFF. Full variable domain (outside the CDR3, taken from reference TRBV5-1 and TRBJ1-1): KAGVTQTPRYLIKTRGQQVTLSCSPISGHRSVSWYQQTPGQGLQFLFEYFSETQRNKGNFPGRFSGRQFSNSRSEMNVSTLELGDSALYLCASSSGTIDTEAFFGQGTRLTVV.

The CDR3 sequence is CASSLAGGSGELFF. CDR3 nucleotides: TGCGCCAGCAGCCTAGCGGGAGGCTCCGGGGAGCTGTTTTTT. The chain is built from TRBV5-1 and TRBJ2-2; 11 nucleotides match TRBD2. Germline trimming cut 4 bases from V and 6 bases from J; bases unmatched to any gene: 2. The CDR3 is made up of 14 amino acids. Germline CDR1 reads SGHRS; CDR2 reads YFSETQ.

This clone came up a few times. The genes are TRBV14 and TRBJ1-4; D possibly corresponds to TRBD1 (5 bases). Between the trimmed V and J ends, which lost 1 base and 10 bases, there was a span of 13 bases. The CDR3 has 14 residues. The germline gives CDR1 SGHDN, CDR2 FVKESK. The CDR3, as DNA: TGTGCCAGCAGCCAAGCCGGTGGACAAAGAAAACTGTTTTTT. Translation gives CASSQAGGQRKLFF.

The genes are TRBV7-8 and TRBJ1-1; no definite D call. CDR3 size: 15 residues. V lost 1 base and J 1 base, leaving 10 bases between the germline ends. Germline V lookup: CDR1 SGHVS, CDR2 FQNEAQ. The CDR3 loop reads CASSLDRLRNTEAFF. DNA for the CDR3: TGTGCCAGCAGCTTAGACAGACTCCGGAACACTGAAGCTTTCTTT. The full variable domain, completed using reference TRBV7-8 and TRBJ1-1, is GAGVSQSPRYKVAKRGQDVALRCDPISGHVSLFWYQQALGQGPEFLTYFQNEAQLDKSGLPSDRFFAERPEGSVSTLKIQRTQQEDSAVYLCASSLDRLRNTEAFFGQGTRLTVV.

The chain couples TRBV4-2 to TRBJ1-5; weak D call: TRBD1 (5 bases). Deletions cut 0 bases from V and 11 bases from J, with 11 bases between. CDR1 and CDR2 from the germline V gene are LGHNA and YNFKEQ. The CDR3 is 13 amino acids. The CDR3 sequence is CASSQDQGQAQHF. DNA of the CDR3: TGTGCCAGCAGCCAAGATCAGGGCCAGGCCCAGCATTTT.

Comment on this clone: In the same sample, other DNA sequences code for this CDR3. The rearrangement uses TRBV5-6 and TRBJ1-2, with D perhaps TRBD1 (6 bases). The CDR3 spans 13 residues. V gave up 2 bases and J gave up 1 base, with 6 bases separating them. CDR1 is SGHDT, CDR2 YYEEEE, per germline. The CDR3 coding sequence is TGTGCCAGCAGCTTAGGGGGTAACTATGGCTACACCTTC. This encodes CASSLGGNYGYTF. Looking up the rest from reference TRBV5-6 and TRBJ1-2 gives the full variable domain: DAGVTQSPTHLIKTRGQQVTLRCSPKSGHDTVSWYQQALGQGPQFIFQYYEEEERQRGNFPDRFSGHQFPNYSSELNVNALLLGDSALYLCASSLGGNYGYTFGSGTRLTVV.

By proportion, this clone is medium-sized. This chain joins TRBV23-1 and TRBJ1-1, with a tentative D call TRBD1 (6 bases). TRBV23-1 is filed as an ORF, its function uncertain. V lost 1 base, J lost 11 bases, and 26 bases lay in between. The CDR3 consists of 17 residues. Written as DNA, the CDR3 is TGCGCCAGCAGTCAATTACGCCTACAGGGAAGACTCCCAAGGGCTTTCTTT. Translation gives CASSQLRLQGRLPRAFF.

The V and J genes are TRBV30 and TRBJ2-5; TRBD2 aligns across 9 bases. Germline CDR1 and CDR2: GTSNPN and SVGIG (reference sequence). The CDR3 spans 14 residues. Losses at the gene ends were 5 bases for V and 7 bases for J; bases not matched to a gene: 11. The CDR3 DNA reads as TGTGCCTGGGGTCTACCACTAGCGGGCGGGACCCAGTACTTC. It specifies CAWGLPLAGGTQYF. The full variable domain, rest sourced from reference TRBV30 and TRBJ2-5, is SQTIHQWPATLVQPVGSPLSLECTVEGTSNPNLYWYRQAAGRGLQLLFYSVGIGQISSEVPQNLSASRPQDRQFILSSKKLLLSDSGFYLCAWGLPLAGGTQYFGPGTRLLVL.

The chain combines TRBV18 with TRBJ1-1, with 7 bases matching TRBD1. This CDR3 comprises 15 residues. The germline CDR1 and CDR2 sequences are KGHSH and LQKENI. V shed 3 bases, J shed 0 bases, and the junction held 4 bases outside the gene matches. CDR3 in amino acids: CASSPPTGMNTEAFF. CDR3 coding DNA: TGTGCCAGCTCACCCCCGACAGGGATGAACACTGAAGCTTTCTTT.

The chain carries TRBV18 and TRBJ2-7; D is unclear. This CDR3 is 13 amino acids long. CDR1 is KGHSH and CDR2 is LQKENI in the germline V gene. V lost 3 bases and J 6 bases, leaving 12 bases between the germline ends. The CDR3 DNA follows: TGTGCCAGCTCACCCGCAAGTCTCAGCGAGCAGTACTTC. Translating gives CASSPASLSEQYF.

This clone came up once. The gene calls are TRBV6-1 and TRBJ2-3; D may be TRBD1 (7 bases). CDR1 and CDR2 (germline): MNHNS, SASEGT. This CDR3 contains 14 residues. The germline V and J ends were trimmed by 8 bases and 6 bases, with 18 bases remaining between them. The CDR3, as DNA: TGTGCCAGCTTGGCAGGGGGAGGATGGGATACGCAGTATTTT. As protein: CASLAGGGWDTQYF.

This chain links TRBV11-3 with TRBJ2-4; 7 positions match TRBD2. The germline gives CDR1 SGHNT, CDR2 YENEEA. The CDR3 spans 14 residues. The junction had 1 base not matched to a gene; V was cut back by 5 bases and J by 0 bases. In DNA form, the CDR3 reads TGTGCCAGCAGCCCGGGGGGAGCCAAAAACATTCAGTACTTC. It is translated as CASSPGGAKNIQYF.

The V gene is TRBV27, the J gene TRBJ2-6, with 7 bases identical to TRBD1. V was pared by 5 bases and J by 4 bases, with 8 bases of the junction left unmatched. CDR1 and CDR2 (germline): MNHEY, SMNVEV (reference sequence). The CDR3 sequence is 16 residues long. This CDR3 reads CASSKAKGAGANVLTF. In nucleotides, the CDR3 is TGTGCCAGCAGTAAGGCCAAGGGGGCCGGGGCCAACGTCCTGACTTTC.

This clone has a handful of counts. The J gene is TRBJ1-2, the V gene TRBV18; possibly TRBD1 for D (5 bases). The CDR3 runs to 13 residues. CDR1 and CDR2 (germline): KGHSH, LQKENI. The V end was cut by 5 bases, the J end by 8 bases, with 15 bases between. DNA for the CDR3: TGTGCCAGCTCATTAATACGGGGGGAAGGCTACACCTTC. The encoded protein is CASSLIRGEGYTF.

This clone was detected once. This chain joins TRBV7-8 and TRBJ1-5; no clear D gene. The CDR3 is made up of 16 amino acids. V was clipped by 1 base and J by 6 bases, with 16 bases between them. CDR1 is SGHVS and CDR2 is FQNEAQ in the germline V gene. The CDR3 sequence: CASSLVFFRAGQPQHF. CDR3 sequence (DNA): TGTGCCAGCAGCTTAGTTTTCTTCCGGGCAGGTCAGCCCCAGCATTTT.

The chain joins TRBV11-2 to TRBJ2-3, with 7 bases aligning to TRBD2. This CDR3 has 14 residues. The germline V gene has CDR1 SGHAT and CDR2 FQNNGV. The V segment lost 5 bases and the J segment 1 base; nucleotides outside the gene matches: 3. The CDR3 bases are TGTGCCAGCAGCCTCCGGGGGGGCACAGATACGCAGTATTTT. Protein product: CASSLRGGTDTQYF.

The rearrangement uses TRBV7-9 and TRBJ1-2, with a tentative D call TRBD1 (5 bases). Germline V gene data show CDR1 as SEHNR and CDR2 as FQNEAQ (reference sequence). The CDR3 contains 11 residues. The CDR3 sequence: CVGGSNYGYTF. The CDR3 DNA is TGTGTGGGGGGGTCAAACTATGGCTACACCTTC.

The CDR3 DNA is TGTGCCAGCTCACCCCCCAGTACCTATGGCTACACCTTC. Encoded protein: CASSPPSTYGYTF. This rearrangement joins TRBV18 to TRBJ1-2; D gene uncertain. Germline V gene sequence: CDR1 KGHSH, CDR2 LQKENI. The CDR3 is 13 amino acids. Trimming pared 3 bases from V and 4 bases from J, leaving 9 bases between.

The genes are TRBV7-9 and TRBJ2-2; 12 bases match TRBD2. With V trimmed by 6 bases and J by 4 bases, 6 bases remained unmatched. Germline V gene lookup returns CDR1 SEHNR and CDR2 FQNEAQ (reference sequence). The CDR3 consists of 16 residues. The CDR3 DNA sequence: TGTGCCAGCAGTCCTGGACTAGCGGGGTCCACCGGGGAGCTGTTTTTT. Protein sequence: CASSPGLAGSTGELFF.

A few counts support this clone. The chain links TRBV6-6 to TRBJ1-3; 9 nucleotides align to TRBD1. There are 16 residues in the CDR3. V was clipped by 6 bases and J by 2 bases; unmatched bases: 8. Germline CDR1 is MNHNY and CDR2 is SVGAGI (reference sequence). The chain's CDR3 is CASSLRQGEAGNTIYF. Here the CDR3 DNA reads TGTGCCAGCAGCCTACGACAGGGGGAAGCTGGAAACACCATATATTTT.

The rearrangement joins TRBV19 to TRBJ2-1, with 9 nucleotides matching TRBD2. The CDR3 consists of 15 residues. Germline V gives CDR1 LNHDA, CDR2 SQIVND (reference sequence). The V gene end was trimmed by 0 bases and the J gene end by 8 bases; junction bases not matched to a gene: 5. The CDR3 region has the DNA TGTGCCAGTAGTATAGAGGGACTAGCTGGGGATGAGCAGTTCTTC. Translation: CASSIEGLAGDEQFF.

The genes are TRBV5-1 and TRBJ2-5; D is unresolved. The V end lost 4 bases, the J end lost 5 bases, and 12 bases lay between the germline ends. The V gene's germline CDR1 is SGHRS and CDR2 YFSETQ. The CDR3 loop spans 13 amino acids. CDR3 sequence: CASSDPPRETQYF. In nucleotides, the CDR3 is TGCGCCAGCAGCGACCCCCCGAGGGAGACCCAGTACTTC.

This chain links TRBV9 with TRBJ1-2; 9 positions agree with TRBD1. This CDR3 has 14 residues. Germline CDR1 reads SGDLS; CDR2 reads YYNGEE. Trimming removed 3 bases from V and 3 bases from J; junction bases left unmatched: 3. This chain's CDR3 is CASSGTGGDYGYTF. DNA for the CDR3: TGTGCCAGCAGCGGTACAGGGGGCGACTATGGCTACACCTTC.

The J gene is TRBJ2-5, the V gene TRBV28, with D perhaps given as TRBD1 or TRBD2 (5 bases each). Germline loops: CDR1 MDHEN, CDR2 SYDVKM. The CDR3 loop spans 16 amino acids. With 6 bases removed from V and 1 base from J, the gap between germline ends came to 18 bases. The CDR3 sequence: CASSSLGTGTQETQYF. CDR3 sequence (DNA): TGTGCCAGCAGCTCTCTGGGAACCGGGACCCAAGAGACCCAGTACTTC.

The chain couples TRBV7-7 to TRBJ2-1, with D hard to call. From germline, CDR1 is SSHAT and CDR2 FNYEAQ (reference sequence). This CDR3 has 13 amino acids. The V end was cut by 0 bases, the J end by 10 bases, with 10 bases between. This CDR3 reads CASSLAAGREQFF. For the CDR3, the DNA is TGTGCCAGCAGCTTAGCGGCAGGTCGAGAGCAGTTCTTC.

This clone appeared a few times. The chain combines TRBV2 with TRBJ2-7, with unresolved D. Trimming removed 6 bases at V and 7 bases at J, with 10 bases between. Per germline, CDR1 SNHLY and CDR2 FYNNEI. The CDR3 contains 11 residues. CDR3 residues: CASSYFGEQYF. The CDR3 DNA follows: TGTGCCAGCAGCTATTTTGGGGAGCAGTACTTC.